The 30 T cell receptor beta chains below were found in one sample sequenced in a study of cytomegalovirus exposure and HLA in healthy donors. Method: immunoSEQ multiplex PCR; TCRdb's copy keeps in-frame clones and lacks some. The sample carries about 120,000 clones, about 85% recorded once. The sample comprised PBMCs. These receptor sequences come from a woman in her 30s in good health and CMV-seronegative.

The V call is TRBV7-2, the J call TRBJ2-5; 11 bases fit TRBD2. There are 19 residues in the CDR3. The germline CDR1 and CDR2 sequences are SGHTA and FQGNSA. J was trimmed by 1 base and V by 3 bases; bases with no gene match: 13. CDR3 region: CASSFKAVGTSGLQETQYF. The CDR3 DNA reads TGTGCCAGCAGCTTTAAAGCCGTCGGGACTAGCGGACTCCAAGAGACCCAGTACTTC.

The chain combines TRBV9 with TRBJ2-1; 11 bases match TRBD1. Germline V gene sequence: CDR1 SGDLS, CDR2 YYNGEE. V was pared by 0 bases and J by 0 bases, with 11 bases of the junction left unmatched. The CDR3 extends over 20 amino acids. CDR3: CASSVGTPGTGGSSYNEQFF. CDR3 sequence (DNA): TGTGCCAGCAGCGTAGGAACGCCCGGGACAGGGGGAAGCTCCTACAATGAGCAGTTCTTC.

This rearrangement joins TRBV9 to TRBJ2-7; TRBD1 matches at 10 bases. Germline V gene lookup returns CDR1 SGDLS and CDR2 YYNGEE. There are 16 residues in the CDR3. Trimming took 4 bases from V and 6 from J; bases not matched to a gene: 13. CDR3 DNA: TGTGCCAGCAGCCCGCCGGGGGGACAGGGGTCCCTCGAGCAGTACTTC. It yields the protein CASSPPGGQGSLEQYF. The full variable domain, rest sourced from reference TRBV9 and TRBJ2-7, is DSGVTQTPKHLITATGQRVTLRCSPRSGDLSVYWYQQSLDQGLQFLIQYYNGEERAKGNILERFSAQQFPDLHSELNLSSLELGDSALYFCASSPPGGQGSLEQYFGPGTRLTVT.

V and J are TRBV5-1 and TRBJ2-3, with 10 bases fitting TRBD1. This CDR3 comprises 16 residues. CDR1 and CDR2 from the germline V gene are SGHRS and YFSETQ. Unmatched junction bases numbered 6, after V lost 3 bases and J lost 2 bases. The CDR3: CASSSAGTGVTDTQYF. In DNA form, the CDR3 reads TGCGCCAGCAGCTCCGCCGGGACAGGGGTCACAGATACGCAGTATTTT.

The gene calls are TRBV5-1 and TRBJ2-2; tentative D call: TRBD1 (5 bases). The CDR3 has 16 residues. The germline V gene encodes CDR1 SGHRS and CDR2 YFSETQ. V was trimmed by 3 bases and J by 1 base, leaving 13 bases between them. The CDR3 is CASSSQVKGNTGELFF. In nucleotides, the CDR3 is TGCGCCAGCAGCTCACAGGTGAAGGGGAACACCGGGGAGCTGTTTTTT.

The genes are TRBV11-3 and TRBJ2-3, with TRBD2 matching over 9 bases. V was clipped by 1 base and J by 4 bases; unmatched bases: 3. This CDR3 has 15 amino acids. CDR1 and CDR2 (germline): SGHNT, YENEEA. CDR3 sequence (DNA): TGTGCCAGCAGCTTAGCTAGCGGGGTTTCAGATACGCAGTATTTT. It encodes CASSLASGVSDTQYF.

This chain uses TRBV13 with TRBJ1-5; TRBD1 matches 9 bases. Trimming took 3 bases from V and 4 from J; bases not matched to a gene: 4. Germline V CDR1 and CDR2: PRHDT, FYEKMQ (reference sequence). The CDR3 is 15 amino acids. The CDR3 region has the DNA TGTGCCAGCAGCTTCAACAGGGGGCTAAATCAGCCCCAGCATTTT. Translation gives CASSFNRGLNQPQHF.

This clone showed up just once. The CDR3 DNA is TGTGCCACCGAATCCGGTCATCGGGGAGATACGCAGTATTTT. Residues: CATESGHRGDTQYF. The rearrangement joins TRBV19 to TRBJ2-3; possibly TRBD2 for D (5 bases). The length of the CDR3 is 14 residues. With 10 bases removed from V and 5 bases from J, the gap between germline ends came to 19 bases. Germline V gives CDR1 LNHDA, CDR2 SQIVND (reference sequence).

J is TRBJ2-1 and V is TRBV5-5; 8 nucleotides agree with TRBD1. CDR3 length equals 17 residues. J gave up 3 bases and V 1 base, and 9 bases lay outside the gene matches. Germline V CDR1 and CDR2: SGHKS, YYEKEE (reference sequence). The CDR3 reads CASSLSDRDRSYNEQFF. The CDR3 DNA reads as TGTGCCAGCAGCTTGTCCGATCGGGACAGGAGCTACAATGAGCAGTTCTTC.

This rearrangement joins TRBV10-3 to TRBJ1-2; no reliable D call. Germline-derived CDR1 and CDR2 are ENHRY and SYGVKD. V lost 0 bases and J lost 0, with 11 bases in between. The CDR3 loop spans 16 amino acids. In nucleotides, the CDR3 is TGTGCCATCAGTGAGTCCCCGGAGGCGACTAACTATGGCTACACCTTC. Protein sequence: CAISESPEATNYGYTF.

The chain recombines TRBV9 with TRBJ1-1; D gene unclear. The germline CDR1 and CDR2 sequences are SGDLS and YYNGEE. The CDR3 is 14 residues long. Trimming stripped 1 base from V and 7 bases from J, with 14 bases between. CDR3 in amino acids: CASSVKPGFGEAFF. As DNA, the CDR3 is TGTGCCAGCAGCGTAAAGCCGGGGTTTGGTGAAGCTTTCTTT.

The V gene is TRBV15, the J gene TRBJ1-1; tentative D call: TRBD1 (6 bases). V was pared by 3 bases and J by 6 bases, with 11 bases between. The CDR3 covers 13 residues. Germline CDR1 is LNHNV and CDR2 is YYDKDF (reference sequence). As DNA, the CDR3 is TGTGCCACCAGCAGCCATCAGGGGTCTGAAGCTTTCTTT. This translates into CATSSHQGSEAFF.

V gene TRBV5-8 combines with J gene TRBJ2-3; weak D call: TRBD1 (6 bases). V lost 2 bases and J 2 bases, leaving 12 bases between the germline ends. This CDR3 is 15 amino acids long. The V gene's germline CDR1 is SGHTS and CDR2 YDEGEE. This CDR3 is CASSLGTGHTDTQYF. CDR3 nucleotides: TGTGCCAGCAGCTTAGGCACAGGGCACACAGATACGCAGTATTTT.

The chain has TRBV5-6 and TRBJ1-2; 7 nucleotides agree with TRBD1. The V gene end was trimmed by 1 base and the J gene end by 8 bases; junction bases not matched to a gene: 5. Looked up from germline, CDR1 is SGHDT and CDR2 is YYEEEE. This CDR3 spans 13 amino acids. The CDR3 reads CASSLTGDEGYTF. CDR3 sequence (DNA): TGTGCCAGCAGCTTGACAGGGGATGAAGGCTACACCTTC. The full variable domain, with the rest looked up from reference TRBV5-6 and TRBJ1-2, is DAGVTQSPTHLIKTRGQQVTLRCSPKSGHDTVSWYQQALGQGPQFIFQYYEEEERQRGNFPDRFSGHQFPNYSSELNVNALLLGDSALYLCASSLTGDEGYTFGSGTRLTVV.

The rearrangement links TRBV18 to TRBJ1-2; 7 bases line up with TRBD1. V trimming: 2 bases; J trimming: 4 bases; junction bases outside the gene matches: 10. The CDR3 contains 16 residues. Germline V lookup: CDR1 KGHSH, CDR2 LQKENI. CDR3 protein: CASSPSRGQTSYGYTF. The CDR3 DNA is TGTGCCAGCTCACCAAGTAGGGGGCAGACTTCCTATGGCTACACCTTC.

This chain uses TRBV7-9 with TRBJ2-3; TRBD2 might be the D (6 bases). Germline CDR1 reads SEHNR; CDR2 reads FQNEAQ (reference sequence). This CDR3 comprises 15 residues. Between the trimmed V and J ends, which lost 2 bases and 2 bases, there was a span of 11 bases. The CDR3 loop is CASSLFGGLTDTQYF. The CDR3 DNA sequence: TGTGCCAGCAGCTTATTTGGAGGGCTCACAGATACGCAGTATTTT. Filled out from reference TRBV7-9 and TRBJ2-3, the complete variable domain reads DTGVSQNPRHKITKRGQNVTFRCDPISEHNRLYWYRQTLGQGPEFLTYFQNEAQLEKSRLLSDRFSAERPKGSFSTLEIQRTEQGDSAMYLCASSLFGGLTDTQYFGPGTRLTVL.

This clone was seen just once. This chain connects TRBV14 to TRBJ2-3, with 7 bases identical to TRBD2. Germline assignment: CDR1 SGHDN and CDR2 FVKESK. J was trimmed by 5 bases and V by 0 bases; bases with no gene match: 8. The CDR3 runs to 16 residues. CDR3 amino acids: CASSQESPGGKDTQYF. The CDR3 DNA is TGTGCCAGCAGCCAAGAATCACCGGGGGGTAAAGATACGCAGTATTTT.

V and J are TRBV10-3 and TRBJ2-7; TRBD1 aligns across 7 bases. This CDR3 comprises 14 residues. J gave up 4 bases and V 6 bases, and 9 bases lay outside the gene matches. In germline, CDR1 is ENHRY, CDR2 SYGVKD. CDR3 DNA: TGTGCCATCAGGACGCCGGGACAGTCTTACGAGCAGTACTTC. This sequence encodes CAIRTPGQSYEQYF.

This clone has only one observation. The CDR3 protein is CASSPPGGRLNTEAFF. In nucleotides, the CDR3 is TGTGCCAGCAGTCCCCCGGGGGGTAGGTTGAACACTGAAGCTTTCTTT. The genes are TRBV27 and TRBJ1-1; maybe TRBD1 (5 bases). Germline CDR1 is MNHEY and CDR2 is SMNVEV (reference sequence). This CDR3 region has 16 residues. Between the trimmed V and J ends, which lost 5 bases and 0 bases, there was a span of 16 bases.

The chain links TRBV4-3 to TRBJ1-1, with D uncertain. V lost 6 bases to trimming and J lost 0 bases, with 14 bases between them. The germline CDR1 and CDR2 sequences are LGHNA and YSLEER. The CDR3 covers 15 residues. The CDR3 bases are TGCGCCAGCAGTCAGGCACAGAGCATGAACACTGAAGCTTTCTTT. The encoded protein is CASSQAQSMNTEAFF.

The chain couples TRBV5-1 to TRBJ2-2; 9 bases map to TRBD1. The germline V gene encodes CDR1 SGHRS and CDR2 YFSETQ. CDR3 length equals 15 residues. V shed 1 base and J 4 bases; nucleotides not matched to a gene: 2. CDR3 loop: CASSLPTGGTGELFF. CDR3 sequence (DNA): TGCGCCAGCAGCTTGCCGACAGGGGGCACCGGGGAGCTGTTTTTT.

V usage is TRBV5-4 and J usage is TRBJ1-1, with TRBD1 matching over 9 bases. Per the germline V gene, CDR1 is SGHNT and CDR2 is YYREEE (reference sequence). The trim removed 4 bases at V and 2 bases at J, leaving 6 bases unmatched. This CDR3 is built from 15 residues. The CDR3 loop is CASSRRTGVNTEAFF. The CDR3 nucleotides are TGTGCCAGCAGCAGAAGGACAGGGGTAAACACTGAAGCTTTCTTT.

The chain is built from TRBV5-1 and TRBJ1-1; D unclear. V lost 0 bases to trimming and J lost 5 bases, with 14 bases between them. The CDR3 is 15 amino acids. CDR1 SGHRS and CDR2 YFSETQ come from the germline V gene. This chain's CDR3 is CASSLAAGQPTEAFF. The CDR3 nucleotides are TGCGCCAGCAGCTTGGCCGCGGGTCAGCCGACTGAAGCTTTCTTT.

The rearrangement links TRBV5-4 to TRBJ2-7; 8 bases fit TRBD1. Germline V gene lookup returns CDR1 SGHNT and CDR2 YYREEE (reference sequence). The CDR3 runs to 14 residues. The V gene end was trimmed by 4 bases and the J gene end by 7 bases; junction bases not matched to a gene: 10. The CDR3 reads CASSTEGTGGEQYF. The CDR3 DNA sequence: TGTGCCAGCAGCACGGAGGGAACAGGGGGGGAGCAGTACTTC.

The chain joins TRBV10-2 to TRBJ2-1, with TRBD2 identical over 10 bases. This CDR3 is 19 amino acids long. Germline CDR1 reads WSHSY; CDR2 reads SAAADI. V lost 6 bases to trimming and J lost 6 bases; unmatched junction nucleotides: 20. The CDR3 coding sequence is TGCGCCAGCAGGCCCCACGGGAGCGGGGGGGCCGAAAGAGGCAATGAGCAGTTCTTC. Its protein product is CASRPHGSGGAERGNEQFF.

The chain is built from TRBV6-1 and TRBJ1-2; 7 nucleotides line up with TRBD1. The junction had 3 bases not matched to a gene; V was cut back by 6 bases and J by 8 bases. CDR3 length: 11 residues. In germline, CDR1 is MNHNS, CDR2 SASEGT. In DNA form, the CDR3 reads TGTGCCAGCAGGACAGGGAGAGGCTACACCTTC. Its translation: CASRTGRGYTF.

The V gene is TRBV30, the J gene TRBJ2-7; 7 positions match TRBD2. The V gene's germline CDR1 is GTSNPN and CDR2 SVGIG (reference sequence). The CDR3 contains 15 residues. J gave up 5 bases and V 1 base, and 11 bases lay outside the gene matches. Here the CDR3 reads CAWSAPTGGDDEQYF. In DNA, the CDR3 is TGTGCCTGGAGTGCCCCAACGGGGGGAGACGACGAGCAGTACTTC.

The chain carries TRBV29-1 and TRBJ2-3; D is ambiguous. CDR1 is SQVTM and CDR2 is ANQGSEA in the germline V gene. There are 10 residues in the CDR3. V lost 6 bases to trimming and J lost 8 bases, with 9 bases between them. CDR3 protein: CSVGSVTQYF. CDR3 nucleotide sequence: TGCAGCGTCGGTTCGGTTACGCAGTATTTT.

The CDR3 loop is CASRYQGGYGYTF. In DNA, the CDR3 is TGTGCCAGCAGATATCAGGGGGGCTATGGCTACACCTTC. The genes are TRBV6-6 and TRBJ1-2, with 7 bases identical to TRBD1. The CDR3 is 13 amino acids. Germline V gene sequence: CDR1 MNHNY, CDR2 SVGAGI (reference sequence). Trimming at V came to 6 bases and at J to 4 bases, leaving 5 bases not matched to a gene.

V and J are TRBV2 and TRBJ2-7, with a tentative D call TRBD2 (6 bases). CDR1 is SNHLY, CDR2 FYNNEI, per germline. CDR3 length: 15 residues. V was cut by 3 bases and J by 3 bases, with 15 bases left in between. CDR3 DNA: TGTGCCAGCAGTGAGTGGGGGGAAGCTCTCTACGAGCAGTACTTC. Residues: CASSEWGEALYEQYF. Combining the CDR3 with reference TRBV2 and TRBJ2-7 gives the whole variable domain EPEVTQTPSHQVTQMGQEVILRCVPISNHLYFYWYRQILGQKVEFLVSFYNNEISEKSEIFDDQFSVERPDGSNFTLKIRSTKLEDSAMYFCASSEWGEALYEQYFGPGTRLTVT.